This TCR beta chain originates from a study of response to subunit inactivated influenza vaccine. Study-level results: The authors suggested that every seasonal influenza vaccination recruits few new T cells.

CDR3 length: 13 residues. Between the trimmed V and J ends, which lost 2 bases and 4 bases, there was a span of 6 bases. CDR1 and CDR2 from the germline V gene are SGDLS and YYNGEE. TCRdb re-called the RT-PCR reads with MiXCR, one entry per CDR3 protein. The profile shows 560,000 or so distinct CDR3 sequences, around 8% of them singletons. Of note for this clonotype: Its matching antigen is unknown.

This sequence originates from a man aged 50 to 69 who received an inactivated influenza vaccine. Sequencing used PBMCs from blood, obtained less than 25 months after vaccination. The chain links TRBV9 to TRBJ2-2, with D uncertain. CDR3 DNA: TGTGCCAGCAGCGTTCTGAGCACCGGGGAGCTGTTTTTT. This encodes CASSVLSTGELFF.